The 31 T cell receptor beta chains presented below share a single source sample, sequenced in a study of shared clonotypes between healthy human individuals. Clones were sequenced by immunoSEQ multiplex PCR, and TCRdb holds only the in-frame ones, with some missing. Counted here are over a million clones, around 98% occurring once; the ten biggest clones make up about 0.45%. Sequencing was done on a sample of naive CD4+ T cells sorted from blood. Subset reported: CD45RA+ positively selected. Receptors were obtained from a young man in good health.

V is TRBV4-3 and J is TRBJ2-7, with D uncertain. V lost 0 bases and J lost 1, with 7 bases in between. CDR3 length: 14 amino acids. Looked up from germline, CDR1 is LGHNA and CDR2 is YSLEER. The CDR3 sequence is CASSQEYGSYEQYF. The DNA for the CDR3 is TGCGCCAGCAGCCAAGAATACGGTTCCTACGAGCAGTACTTC.

The CDR3 DNA reads TGTGCCAGCAGCAGCGGGAGGGTTAGCACAGATACGCAGTATTTT. Translating it yields CASSSGRVSTDTQYF. This chain connects TRBV7-9 to TRBJ2-3, with 10 bases aligning to TRBD2. Germline CDR1 SEHNR, CDR2 FQNEAQ (reference sequence). This CDR3 spans 15 amino acids. V lost 5 bases to trimming and J lost 0 bases; unmatched junction nucleotides: 2.

The chain carries TRBV6-4 and TRBJ2-2; 7 positions agree with TRBD2. Germline lookup yields CDR1 MRHNA and CDR2 SNTAGT. The CDR3 has 14 amino acids. The ends lost 6 bases at V and 1 base at J; junction bases unmatched: 2. CDR3 DNA sequence: TGTGCCAGCAGAATAGCGGGGAACACCGGGGAGCTGTTTTTT. This translates into CASRIAGNTGELFF.

This chain links TRBV7-6 with TRBJ1-1; no firm D call. This CDR3 has 16 amino acids. Germline V gives CDR1 SGHVS, CDR2 FNYEAQ. The germline V and J ends were trimmed by 1 base and 0 bases, with 12 bases remaining between them. DNA for the CDR3: TGTGCCAGCAGCTTAGACCCAGGAACCATGAACACTGAAGCTTTCTTT. Translating it yields CASSLDPGTMNTEAFF.

CDR3 in DNA: TGTGCCAGCAGCTTCGGGACCGCTAGCACAGATACGCAGTATTTT. Protein product: CASSFGTASTDTQYF. The rearrangement joins TRBV11-3 to TRBJ2-3; D is perhaps TRBD1 or TRBD2 (5 bases each). CDR1 and CDR2 from the germline V gene are SGHNT and YENEEA. V was cut by 3 bases and J by 0 bases, with 10 bases left in between. This CDR3 contains 15 residues.

The chain joins TRBV19 to TRBJ1-4; 8 nucleotides line up with TRBD1. The CDR3 loop spans 14 amino acids. The V and J ends lost 5 bases and 3 bases, in that order; junction bases with no gene match: 2. Germline CDR1 is LNHDA and CDR2 is SQIVND (reference sequence). The CDR3 here is CASSFRGPNEKLFF. CDR3 in DNA: TGTGCCAGTAGTTTCAGGGGGCCTAATGAAAAACTGTTTTTT.

The rearrangement uses TRBV6-5 and TRBJ2-1; maybe TRBD2 (6 bases). CDR3 length equals 16 residues. The V end was cut by 4 bases, the J end by 4 bases, with 17 bases between. Germline V lookup: CDR1 MNHEY, CDR2 SVGAGI. In DNA form, the CDR3 reads TGTGCCAGCAGTTTTCTAGCGACCTCGGGGTACAATGAGCAGTTCTTC. It yields the protein CASSFLATSGYNEQFF.

This chain uses TRBV29-1 with TRBJ2-1, with 11 bases aligning to TRBD2. The length of the CDR3 is 14 residues. With V trimmed by 4 bases and J by 7 bases, 6 bases remained unmatched. CDR1 is SQVTM, CDR2 ANQGSEA, per germline. The CDR3 loop reads CSVGPVAGGNEQFF. Here the CDR3 DNA reads TGCAGCGTTGGACCGGTAGCGGGAGGGAATGAGCAGTTCTTC.

The count of this clone is one. The CDR3 region is CASSRGQGHGDEQFF. CDR3 in DNA: TGTGCCAGCAGCCGAGGACAGGGGCATGGGGATGAGCAGTTCTTC. The V call is TRBV5-4, the J call TRBJ2-1, with 9 bases matching TRBD1. The CDR3 contains 15 residues. V lost 4 bases and J lost 8; bases outside the gene matches: 10. Germline values: CDR1 SGHNT, CDR2 YYREEE (reference sequence).

Concerning this clone itself: A read error may produce the germline difference seen at one junction end. CDR3 amino acids: CASSVAAGVPPYEQYF. In nucleotides, the CDR3 is TGTGCCAGCAGCGTAGCAGCGGGAGTCCCTCCCTACGAGCAGTACTTC. The chain recombines TRBV7-9 with TRBJ2-7; 8 positions match TRBD2. There are 16 residues in the CDR3. Germline V gene lookup returns CDR1 SEHNR and CDR2 FQNEAQ (reference sequence). The full variable domain, completed using reference TRBV7-9 and TRBJ2-7, is DTGVSQNPRHKITKRGQNVTFRCDPISEHNRLYWYRQTLGQGPEFLTYFQNEAQLEKSRLLSDRFSAERPKGSFSTLEIQRTEQGDSAMYLCASSVAAGVPPYEQYFGPGTRLTVT.

The CDR3 region has the DNA TGTGCCAGCAGCTTAAGGGCCCTGGGGAGGGGGCCCCTAGCCAAAAACATTCAGTACTTC. This translates into CASSLRALGRGPLAKNIQYF. The chain uses TRBV7-8 and TRBJ2-4, with D perhaps assigned TRBD1 or TRBD2 (7 bases each). CDR3 size: 20 residues. Germline CDR1 reads SGHVS; CDR2 reads FQNEAQ. V lost 2 bases and J 0 bases, leaving 23 bases between the germline ends.

The chain links TRBV5-1 to TRBJ2-2; 8 nucleotides match TRBD1. The CDR3 has 15 amino acids. V lost 3 bases and J lost 7; bases outside the gene matches: 8. CDR1 SGHRS and CDR2 YFSETQ come from the germline V gene. In nucleotides, the CDR3 is TGCGCCAGCAGCTCCGGACAGGGTGGCGGCGGGGAGCTGTTTTTT. This sequence encodes CASSSGQGGGGELFF. The complete variable domain, with remaining parts taken from reference TRBV5-1 and TRBJ2-2, reads KAGVTQTPRYLIKTRGQQVTLSCSPISGHRSVSWYQQTPGQGLQFLFEYFSETQRNKGNFPGRFSGRQFSNSRSEMNVSTLELGDSALYLCASSSGQGGGGELFFGEGSRLTVL.

The chain recombines TRBV10-3 with TRBJ2-1; maybe TRBD1 (6 bases). From germline, CDR1 is ENHRY and CDR2 SYGVKD. Trimming left V 5 bases short and J 1 base short, with 6 bases between. CDR3 length: 13 amino acids. CDR3 in amino acids: CAISTGSYNEQFF. The CDR3 DNA is TGTGCCATCAGTACAGGGTCCTACAATGAGCAGTTCTTC.

The rearrangement links TRBV30 to TRBJ1-1; a possible D gene is TRBD1 (6 bases). This CDR3 is built from 14 residues. Trimming took off 0 bases at V and 5 bases at J, with 13 bases between the two ends. Germline V gives CDR1 GTSNPN, CDR2 SVGIG (reference sequence). CDR3: CAWSVLGGATEAFF. CDR3 nucleotides: TGTGCCTGGAGTGTGCTCGGGGGGGCGACTGAAGCTTTCTTT.

This chain uses TRBV27 with TRBJ2-1, with 7 bases lining up with TRBD2. This CDR3 has 18 amino acids. Trimming took 8 bases from V and 0 from J; bases not matched to a gene: 16. Germline V lookup: CDR1 MNHEY, CDR2 SMNVEV (reference sequence). The CDR3, as DNA: TGTGCCAGCGGGACCCTAGTAGCGCGGGAGAGCTCCTACAATGAGCAGTTCTTC. Protein sequence: CASGTLVARESSYNEQFF.

V and J are TRBV29-1 and TRBJ2-7; D remains ambiguous. Trimming stripped 3 bases from V and 7 bases from J, with 10 bases between. This CDR3 has 11 amino acids. Per germline, CDR1 SQVTM and CDR2 ANQGSEA. The CDR3 coding sequence is TGCAGCGTTGACCGGGTAGGGGAGCAGTACTTC. Translating it yields CSVDRVGEQYF.

This clone was recorded only once. The chain links TRBV5-1 to TRBJ2-7; tentative D call: TRBD1 (6 bases). V was cut by 4 bases and J by 5 bases, with 22 bases left in between. Germline CDR1 reads SGHRS; CDR2 reads YFSETQ. The length of the CDR3 is 16 residues. CDR3 DNA: TGCGCCAGCAGCCTTCCCACAGGGTGGGATCGAAACGAGCAGTACTTC. It translates to CASSLPTGWDRNEQYF.

The genes are TRBV18 and TRBJ2-5; D gene uncertain. V shed 0 bases and J shed 1 base, with 9 bases lying between them. The CDR3 has 15 amino acids. CDR1 and CDR2 (germline): KGHSH, LQKENI. CDR3 in amino acids: CASSPPKGIQETQYF. CDR3 nucleotides: TGTGCCAGCTCACCACCGAAGGGAATCCAAGAGACCCAGTACTTC.

V gene TRBV29-1 combines with J gene TRBJ2-1; maybe TRBD1 (5 bases). The germline V gene has CDR1 SQVTM and CDR2 ANQGSEA. The CDR3 is 14 amino acids. Deletions cut 6 bases from V and 0 bases from J, with 12 bases between. The CDR3: CSVGQKSSYNEQFF. In DNA, the CDR3 is TGCAGCGTCGGACAAAAAAGCTCCTACAATGAGCAGTTCTTC.

This chain joins TRBV9 and TRBJ2-5, with D possibly being TRBD2 (5 bases). The CDR3 extends over 16 amino acids. The germline CDR1 and CDR2 sequences are SGDLS and YYNGEE. Trimming took off 4 bases at V and 5 bases at J, with 21 bases between the two ends. The CDR3: CASSPTFRGSFETQYF. For the CDR3, the DNA is TGTGCCAGCAGCCCAACCTTCCGGGGATCGTTTGAGACCCAGTACTTC.

The chain carries TRBV9 and TRBJ1-1; D is ambiguous. CDR3 length: 13 residues. Germline-derived CDR1 and CDR2 are SGDLS and YYNGEE. Trimming pared 3 bases from V and 0 bases from J, leaving 6 bases between. This chain's CDR3 is CASSADVNTEAFF. In nucleotides, the CDR3 is TGTGCCAGCAGCGCGGACGTGAACACTGAAGCTTTCTTT.

The genes are TRBV5-5 and TRBJ1-4; D perhaps matches TRBD1 (5 bases). The V gene lost 4 bases and the J gene lost 4 bases, with 14 bases spanning the gap. The length of the CDR3 is 15 residues. Germline V gene lookup returns CDR1 SGHKS and CDR2 YYEKEE (reference sequence). CDR3 protein: CASSPWGRVNEKLFF. DNA of the CDR3: TGTGCCAGCAGCCCTTGGGGCCGCGTTAATGAAAAACTGTTTTTT.

A single count supports this clone. The chain combines TRBV5-1 with TRBJ2-5; tentatively, D is TRBD2 (5 bases). The CDR3 is 15 residues long. Trimming removed 1 base at V and 4 bases at J, with 14 bases between. Per the germline V gene, CDR1 is SGHRS and CDR2 is YFSETQ. In DNA, the CDR3 is TGCGCCAGCAGCTTGATACTCCGACGGGGAGAGACCCAGTACTTC. It yields the protein CASSLILRRGETQYF.

The genes are TRBV29-1 and TRBJ2-7, with D perhaps matching TRBD1 (6 bases). CDR1 SQVTM and CDR2 ANQGSEA come from the germline V gene. This CDR3 has 13 residues. V lost 7 bases, J lost 0 bases, and 13 bases lay in between. CDR3 coding DNA: TGCAGCGCCCGGACAGAGAGCTCCTACGAGCAGTACTTC. This encodes CSARTESSYEQYF.

The gene calls are TRBV11-3 and TRBJ2-7; 9 bases are shared with TRBD1. Germline trimming cut 5 bases from V and 2 bases from J; bases unmatched to any gene: 4. The CDR3 covers 14 residues. The germline V gene has CDR1 SGHNT and CDR2 YENEEA. CDR3 DNA sequence: TGTGCCAGCAGCACCCGGGACAGGGCCTACGAGCAGTACTTC. It codes for CASSTRDRAYEQYF.

The chain carries TRBV4-1 and TRBJ1-2, with TRBD1 as a possible D gene (6 bases). Germline loops: CDR1 MGHRA, CDR2 YSYEKL. The V end was cut by 0 bases, the J end by 0 bases, with 11 bases between. The CDR3 contains 16 residues. Here the CDR3 reads CASSQEAGAANYGYTF. The DNA of the CDR3 is TGCGCCAGCAGCCAAGAAGCGGGGGCGGCTAACTATGGCTACACCTTC.

This chain links TRBV7-6 with TRBJ1-5; TRBD1 is a possible D gene (5 bases). The germline V and J ends were trimmed by 1 base and 7 bases, with 11 bases remaining between them. This CDR3 is built from 14 residues. Germline lookup yields CDR1 SGHVS and CDR2 FNYEAQ. Here the CDR3 DNA reads TGTGCCAGCAGCTTAGGGGGGAGTGGCCAGCCCCAGCATTTT. Amino acid sequence: CASSLGGSGQPQHF.

The chain combines TRBV18 with TRBJ2-2; tentatively, D is TRBD1 (6 bases). CDR3 length: 15 residues. V was pared by 3 bases and J by 5 bases, with 13 bases between. Germline-derived CDR1 and CDR2 are KGHSH and LQKENI. The CDR3 region is CASSPSGVGTGELFF. CDR3 nucleotide sequence: TGTGCCAGCTCACCGTCAGGGGTCGGAACCGGGGAGCTGTTTTTT.

This chain uses TRBV2 with TRBJ1-5, with a possible D match to TRBD1 (5 bases). CDR1 is SNHLY, CDR2 FYNNEI, per germline. Trimming took 8 bases from V and 5 from J, leaving 13 bases between them. The CDR3 loop spans 13 amino acids. The CDR3 sequence is CASSGTVDQPQHF. The CDR3 DNA sequence: TGTGCCAGCTCCGGGACCGTCGATCAGCCCCAGCATTTT.

The J gene is TRBJ2-3, the V gene TRBV6-6; D is unresolved. V lost 5 bases and J lost 2, with 17 bases in between. The CDR3 covers 16 residues. Germline CDR1 reads MNHNY; CDR2 reads SVGAGI (reference sequence). DNA of the CDR3: TGTGCCAGCAGTCTGTTACGGACGGGTAACACAGATACGCAGTATTTT. This encodes CASSLLRTGNTDTQYF.

The chain carries TRBV6-5 and TRBJ2-1, with 8 bases identical to TRBD2. The V gene's germline CDR1 is MNHEY and CDR2 SVGAGI. J lost 7 bases, V lost 5 bases, and 10 bases had no gene match. This CDR3 region has 15 residues. The CDR3 protein is CASSPGTRVMNEQFF. In DNA, the CDR3 is TGTGCCAGCAGTCCTGGGACTAGAGTGATGAATGAGCAGTTCTTC.